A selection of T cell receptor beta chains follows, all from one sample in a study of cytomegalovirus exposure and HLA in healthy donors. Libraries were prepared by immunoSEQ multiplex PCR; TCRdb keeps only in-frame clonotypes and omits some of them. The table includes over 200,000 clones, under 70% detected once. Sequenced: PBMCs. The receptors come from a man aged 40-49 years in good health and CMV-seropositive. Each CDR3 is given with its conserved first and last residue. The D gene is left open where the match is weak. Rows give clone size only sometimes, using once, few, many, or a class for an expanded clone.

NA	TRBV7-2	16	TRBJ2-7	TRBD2	CASSSYRLAGSYEQYF	TGTGCCAGCAGCTCCTACAGACTAGCGGGTTCCTACGAGCAGTACTTC
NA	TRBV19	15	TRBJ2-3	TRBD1	CASSIQGARTDTQYF	TGTGCCAGTAGTATACAGGGGGCTAGGACAGATACGCAGTATTTT
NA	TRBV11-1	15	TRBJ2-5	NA	CASSLEDSRRETQYF	TGTGCCAGCAGCTTAGAAGACTCGAGGCGGGAGACCCAGTACTTC
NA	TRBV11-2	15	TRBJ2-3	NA	CASSGGIWDTDTQYF	TGTGCCAGCAGCGGAGGGATTTGGGACACAGATACGCAGTATTTT
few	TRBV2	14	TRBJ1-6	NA	CASSWNRENSPLHF	TGTGCCAGCAGTTGGAACAGGGAGAATTCACCCCTCCACTTT
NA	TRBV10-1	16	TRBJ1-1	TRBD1	CASSETGTVPEGEAFF	TGCGCCAGCAGTGAGACGGGGACAGTCCCAGAAGGGGAAGCTTTCTTT
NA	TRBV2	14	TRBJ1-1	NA	CASRDRSQNTEAFF	TGTGCCAGCAGGGACAGATCCCAGAACACTGAAGCTTTCTTT
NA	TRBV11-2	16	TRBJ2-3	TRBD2	CASSPGLAGSTDTQYF	TGTGCCAGCAGCCCGGGACTAGCGGGTAGCACAGATACGCAGTATTTT
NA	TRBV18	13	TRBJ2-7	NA	CASSPGGGNEQYF	TGTGCCAGCTCACCTGGAGGAGGCAACGAGCAGTACTTC
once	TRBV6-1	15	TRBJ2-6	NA	CASSEVTVGANVLTF	TGTGCCAGCAGTGAAGTAACGGTGGGGGCCAACGTCCTGACTTTC
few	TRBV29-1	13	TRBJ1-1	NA	CSVAGTQTGKAFF	TGCAGCGTTGCCGGTACCCAGACGGGGAAAGCTTTCTTT
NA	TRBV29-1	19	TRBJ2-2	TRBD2	CSVAGGMEGRGANTGELFF	TGCAGCGTTGCCGGCGGGATGGAGGGGCGGGGGGCGAACACCGGGGAGCTGTTTTTT
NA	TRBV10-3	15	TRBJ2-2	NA	CAIKGAGGNTGELFF	TGTGCCATCAAGGGGGCGGGGGGGAACACCGGGGAGCTGTTTTTT
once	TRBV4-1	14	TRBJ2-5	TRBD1	CASSQEQGARTQYF	TGCGCCAGCAGCCAAGAACAGGGGGCAAGGACCCAGTACTTC
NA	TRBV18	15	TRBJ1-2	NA	CASSPGGGPDYGYTF	TGTGCCAGCTCACCGGGGGGGGGCCCGGACTATGGCTACACCTTC
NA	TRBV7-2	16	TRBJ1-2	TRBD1	CASSLEGQVLSGGYTF	TGTGCCAGCAGCTTAGAGGGACAGGTCCTCTCGGGCGGCTACACCTTC
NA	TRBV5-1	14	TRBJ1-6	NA	CASSPGGGDSPLHF	TGCGCCAGCAGCCCGGGCGGGGGGGATTCACCCCTCCACTTT
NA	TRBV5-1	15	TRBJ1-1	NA	CASSLDGARGTEAFF	TGCGCCAGCAGCTTGGATGGGGCGCGGGGGACTGAAGCTTTCTTT
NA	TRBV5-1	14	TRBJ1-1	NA	CASSFSARNTEAFF	TGCGCCAGCAGCTTCTCAGCGCGGAACACTGAAGCTTTCTTT
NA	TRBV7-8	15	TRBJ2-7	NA	CASCFKQKTAYEQYF	TGTGCCAGTTGTTTCAAACAGAAGACGGCATACGAGCAGTACTTC
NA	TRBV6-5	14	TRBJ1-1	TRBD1	CASSLQGRLVEAFF	TGTGCCAGCAGTCTACAGGGGCGCTTGGTTGAAGCTTTCTTT
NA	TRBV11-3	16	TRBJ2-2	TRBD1	CASSPTGTGGSGELFF	TGTGCCAGCAGCCCGACCGGGACAGGGGGCTCCGGGGAGCTGTTTTTT
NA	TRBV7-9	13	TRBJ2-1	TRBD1	CASSFTGAAEQFF	TGTGCCAGCAGCTTTACAGGGGCTGCTGAGCAGTTCTTC
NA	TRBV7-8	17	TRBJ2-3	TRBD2	CASSEGLAVSSTDTQYF	TGTGCCAGCAGCGAGGGACTAGCGGTTTCTAGCACAGATACGCAGTATTTT
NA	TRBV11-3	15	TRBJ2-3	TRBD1	CASSPRQGATDTQYF	TGTGCCAGCAGCCCCAGACAGGGGGCAACAGATACGCAGTATTTT
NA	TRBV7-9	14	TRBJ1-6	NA	CASSRSSYNSPLHF	TGTGCCAGCAGCCGCAGCTCCTATAATTCACCCCTCCACTTT
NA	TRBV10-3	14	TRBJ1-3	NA	CAIRSDSSGNTIYF	TGTGCCATCAGATCGGACAGCTCTGGAAACACCATATATTTT
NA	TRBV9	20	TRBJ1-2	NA	CASSPTPPSLTGGRLGGYTF	TGTGCCAGCAGCCCTACCCCCCCCTCTCTCACCGGGGGGCGGTTAGGTGGCTACACCTTC
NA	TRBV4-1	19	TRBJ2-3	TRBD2	CAGSPSGLAGGPWTDTQYF	TGCGCCGGCAGCCCGTCGGGACTAGCGGGGGGGCCGTGGACAGATACGCAGTATTTT
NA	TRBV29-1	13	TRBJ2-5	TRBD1	CSVKLTGKETQYF	TGCAGCGTAAAACTGACAGGGAAAGAGACCCAGTACTTC
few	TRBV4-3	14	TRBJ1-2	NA	CASSQDLGSYGYTF	TGCGCCAGCAGCCAAGATCTCGGGTCCTATGGCTACACCTTC
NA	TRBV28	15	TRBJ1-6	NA	CASSLFGGRDSPLHF	TGTGCCAGCAGTTTATTCGGGGGGCGGGATTCACCCCTCCACTTT
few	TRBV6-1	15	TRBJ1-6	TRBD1	CASSDPTGFGSPLHF	TGTGCCAGCAGTGACCCGACAGGGTTTGGGTCACCCCTCCACTTT
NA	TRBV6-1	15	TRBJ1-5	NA	CASSPAGYSNQPQHF	TGTGCCAGCAGCCCTGCGGGGTATAGCAATCAGCCCCAGCATTTT
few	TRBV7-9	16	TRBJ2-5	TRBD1	CASSLGDRGSRETQYF	TGTGCCAGCAGCTTGGGGGACAGGGGGTCTCGGGAGACCCAGTACTTC
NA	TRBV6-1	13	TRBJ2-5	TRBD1	CASLRDRGLEQYF	TGTGCCAGCCTCCGGGACAGGGGGCTGGAGCAGTACTTC
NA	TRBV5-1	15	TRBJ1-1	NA	CASNRDKSMNTEAFF	TGCGCCAGCAACCGGGACAAAAGCATGAACACTGAAGCTTTCTTT
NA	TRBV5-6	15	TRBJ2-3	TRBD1	CASSFRGQITDTQYF	TGTGCCAGCAGCTTTCGGGGACAGATCACAGATACGCAGTATTTT
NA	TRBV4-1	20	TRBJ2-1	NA	CASSQVLNRERRSSYNEQFF	TGCGCCAGCAGCCAAGTACTGAACAGGGAACGTAGGAGCTCCTACAATGAGCAGTTCTTC
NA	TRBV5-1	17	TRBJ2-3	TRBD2	CASSSGTSGGASDTQYF	TGCGCCAGCAGCTCTGGGACTAGCGGGGGGGCCTCAGATACGCAGTATTTT
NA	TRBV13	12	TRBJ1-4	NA	CASSLGQAELFF	TGTGCCAGCAGCTTAGGGCAGGCTGAACTGTTTTTT
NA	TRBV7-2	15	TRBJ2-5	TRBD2	CASSPTGRTSAPGYF	TGTGCCAGCAGCCCTACAGGCAGGACTAGCGCCCCGGGGTACTTC
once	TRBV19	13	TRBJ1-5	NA	CASSIEGGQPQHF	TGTGCCAGTAGTATAGAGGGGGGGCAGCCCCAGCATTTT
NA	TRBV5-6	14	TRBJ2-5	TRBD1	CASSSGQGGETQYF	TGTGCCAGCAGCTCCGGACAGGGGGGAGAGACCCAGTACTTC
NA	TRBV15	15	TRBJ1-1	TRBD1	CATSGPGGANTEAFF	TGTGCCACCAGCGGGCCAGGGGGCGCGAATACTGAAGCTTTCTTT
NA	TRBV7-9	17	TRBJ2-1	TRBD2	CASSTRLAGGLFNEQFF	TGTGCCAGCAGCACGCGACTAGCGGGGGGGCTTTTTAATGAGCAGTTCTTC
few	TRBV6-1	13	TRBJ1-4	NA	CASREWKDEKLFF	TGTGCCAGCAGGGAGTGGAAAGATGAAAAACTGTTTTTT
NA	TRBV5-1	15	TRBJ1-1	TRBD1	CASSLGGQPNTEAFF	TGCGCCAGCAGCTTGGGGGGACAGCCGAACACTGAAGCTTTCTTT
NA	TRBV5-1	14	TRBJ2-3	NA	CASNIQPSTDTQYF	TGCGCCAGCAATATACAGCCTAGCACAGATACGCAGTATTTT
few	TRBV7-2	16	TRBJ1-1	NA	CASSSLQFQRATEAFF	TGTGCCAGCAGCTCTCTCCAATTTCAGAGGGCCACTGAAGCTTTCTTT